This is a list of T cell receptor beta chains from one sample in a study of human T cells and chemical hapten exposure. TCRdb called the RACE reads again in MiXCR, with one record for every CDR3 protein. The repertoire holds fewer than 95,000 distinct CDR3 sequences, with under 12% as singletons. The source material was whole blood, sampled in connection with sensitization to the hapten diphenylcyclopropenone (DPC). The receptors were sampled from a man in his forties with alopecia areata. Some clones in this sample may be carry-over from other donors' samples. The conserved cysteine and the conserved F or W are not part of the CDR3 here. Fields, in order: clone size, D gene, J gene, V gene, CDR3 protein. D genes are given only for firm matches. Clone size appears in some rows only: once, few, many, or a class for an expanded clone.

-,TRBD1,TRBJ1-5,TRBV18,ASSPQGAGGNQPQH
few,-,TRBJ2-3,TRBV28,ASTGGEATDTQY
-,-,TRBJ2-3,TRBV7-2,ASSTRQTTDTQY
-,TRBD2,TRBJ2-5,TRBV7-9,ASSLPRLAARETQY
-,-,TRBJ2-1,TRBV29-1,SVGTRGEQF
many,TRBD1,TRBJ1-5,TRBV29-1,SVGTGSNQPQH
many,TRBD1,TRBJ1-2,TRBV20-1,SARASDRGGGYT
few,TRBD2,TRBJ2-7,TRBV28,ASSDPGTIFYEQY
-,-,TRBJ2-3,TRBV7-6,ASSLRTGPGTDTQY
few,TRBD2,TRBJ2-3,TRBV7-2,ASSPRTSGSYTQY
-,TRBD1,TRBJ2-2,TRBV13,ASSFRTGFSGELF
-,TRBD1,TRBJ2-1,TRBV29-1,SVDRTGVREQF
few,-,TRBJ2-5,TRBV28,ASSFWQFRETQY
-,TRBD1,TRBJ1-1,TRBV5-1,ASSLMTDRVEAF